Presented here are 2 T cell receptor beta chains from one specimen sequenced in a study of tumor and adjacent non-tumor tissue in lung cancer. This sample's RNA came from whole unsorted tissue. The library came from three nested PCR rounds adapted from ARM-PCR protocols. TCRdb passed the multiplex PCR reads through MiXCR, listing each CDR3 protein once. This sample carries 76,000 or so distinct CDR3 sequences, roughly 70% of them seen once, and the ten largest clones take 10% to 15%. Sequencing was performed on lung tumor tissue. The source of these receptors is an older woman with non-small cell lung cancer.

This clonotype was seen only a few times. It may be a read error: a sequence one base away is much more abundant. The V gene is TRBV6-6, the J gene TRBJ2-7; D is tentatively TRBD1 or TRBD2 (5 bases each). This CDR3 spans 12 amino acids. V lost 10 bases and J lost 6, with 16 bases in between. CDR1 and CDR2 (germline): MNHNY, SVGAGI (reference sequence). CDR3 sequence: CANTGTSGEQYF. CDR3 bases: TGTGCCAATACCGGGACCTCTGGCGAGCAGTACTTC.

The CDR3 bases are TGTGCCAGCAGATCACGGCTAGCGGGAGGGGGTGAGCAGTTCTTC. It is translated as CASRSRLAGGGEQFF. The chain uses TRBV12-3 or TRBV12-4 and TRBJ2-1, with 12 bases identical to TRBD2. The CDR3 spans 15 residues. V shed 6 bases, J shed 9 bases, and the junction held 9 bases outside the gene matches.